This T cell receptor beta chain was observed in a study of blood T cell repertoires in COVID-19. The CDR3 is 12 residues long. Germline lookup yields CDR1 SNHLY and CDR2 FYNNEI. With 6 bases clipped from V and 6 bases from J, the junction kept 5 bases outside the gene matches. The protocol was immunoSEQ multiplex PCR, while the TCRdb copy is restricted to in-frame clones and leaves out a portion. This table has roughly 220,000 clones, about 90% appearing once. The TCR sequence derives from a woman aged 50 to 60 with acute COVID-19. The chain combines TRBV2 with TRBJ2-7; 7 bases are shared with TRBD2. The sequenced sample was PBMCs or T cells enriched from blood (not recorded which). The CDR3 is CASRAGEIEQYF. In DNA form, the CDR3 reads TGTGCCAGCAGGGCGGGAGAGATCGAGCAGTACTTC.